The source of this T cell receptor beta chain is a study of blood T cell repertoires in COVID-19. Looking at the study overall: Acute-phase and convalescent COVID-19 samples originated in the United States, Italy and Spain. PBMCs, B-cell-depleted T cells, or T cells were the source of the cDNA or gDNA that made up the material.

The germline CDR1 and CDR2 sequences are WNHNN and SYGVQD (reference sequence). V shed 4 bases and J shed 9 bases, with 13 bases lying between them. The CDR3 covers 13 residues. Original analysis: Amplified reference gene primers provided the basis for estimating nucleated cell counts. Measured with immunoSEQ multiplex PCR; TCRdb has only the in-frame clones, and not every one. D and trimming come from the DNA, and the V and J calls and clone size come from that table. The data show about 110,000 clones, with about 80% seen just once and roughly 4% held by the top ten. The chain couples TRBV10-1 to TRBJ2-1; TRBD2 is a possible D gene (6 bases). The clonotype comes from a woman between 70 and 85 years old with acute or convalescent COVID-19. Sequenced input: peripheral blood. Here the CDR3 reads CASSGSGSPEQFF. In nucleotides, the CDR3 is TGCGCCAGCAGTGGATCCGGGAGCCCTGAGCAGTTCTTC.